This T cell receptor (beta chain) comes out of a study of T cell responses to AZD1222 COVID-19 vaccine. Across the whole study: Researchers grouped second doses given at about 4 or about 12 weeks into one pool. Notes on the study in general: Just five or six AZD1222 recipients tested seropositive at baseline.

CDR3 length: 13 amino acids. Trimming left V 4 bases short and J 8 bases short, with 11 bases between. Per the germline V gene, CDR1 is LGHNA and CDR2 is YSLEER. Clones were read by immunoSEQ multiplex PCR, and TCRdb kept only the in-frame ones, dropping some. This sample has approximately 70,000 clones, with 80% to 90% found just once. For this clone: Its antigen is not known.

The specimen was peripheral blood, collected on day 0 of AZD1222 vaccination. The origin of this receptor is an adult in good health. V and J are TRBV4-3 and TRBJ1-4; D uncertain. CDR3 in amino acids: CASSLQIDEKLFF. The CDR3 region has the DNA TGCGCCAGCAGCCTGCAGATTGACGAAAAACTGTTTTTT.